The 20 T cell receptor beta chains given below trace back to one sample, sequenced in a study of blood T cell repertoires in COVID-19. Repertoires were generated with immunoSEQ multiplex PCR, while TCRdb's copy carries only in-frame clones and drops some. The table records 98,000 or so clones, 89% of them present only once. Source material: peripheral blood. Source of these receptors: a man aged 55 to 70 with COVID-19, enrolled during active disease.

The chain employs TRBV7-8 and TRBJ2-2, with no clear D. CDR3 length equals 15 residues. Germline V gives CDR1 SGHVS, CDR2 FQNEAQ. Trimming removed 0 bases from V and 6 bases from J, with 11 bases in between. This CDR3 is CASSLARRLAGELFF. CDR3 DNA sequence: TGTGCCAGCAGCTTAGCGAGAAGATTAGCCGGGGAGCTGTTTTTT.

V is TRBV10-1 and J is TRBJ2-2, with TRBD2 as a possible D gene (6 bases). Germline assignment: CDR1 WNHNN and CDR2 SYGVQD (reference sequence). This CDR3 region has 13 residues. V was trimmed by 6 bases and J by 8 bases, leaving 13 bases between them. CDR3 in DNA: TGCGCCAGCAGCCAGGATCGGGAGGGGGAGCTGTTTTTT. It is translated as CASSQDREGELFF.

V and J are TRBV12-3 or TRBV12-4 and TRBJ2-5, with 8 bases aligning to TRBD1. V lost 7 bases, J lost 4 bases, and 5 bases stayed unmatched. The length of the CDR3 is 13 residues. The CDR3 is CASTMGQAETQYF. Written as DNA, the CDR3 is TGTGCCAGCACTATGGGACAGGCAGAGACCCAGTACTTC.

The chain combines TRBV5-1 with TRBJ2-1, with D possibly TRBD1 on 6 matching bases. The CDR3 has 14 residues. The germline V and J ends were trimmed by 0 bases and 7 bases, with 11 bases remaining between them. Germline CDR1 is SGHRS and CDR2 is YFSETQ. The CDR3 DNA is TGCGCCAGCAGCTTGGCTGGACAGACTAATGAGCAGTTCTTC. It specifies CASSLAGQTNEQFF. Together with reference TRBV5-1 and TRBJ2-1, the CDR3 gives the full variable domain: KAGVTQTPRYLIKTRGQQVTLSCSPISGHRSVSWYQQTPGQGLQFLFEYFSETQRNKGNFPGRFSGRQFSNSRSEMNVSTLELGDSALYLCASSLAGQTNEQFFGPGTRLTVL.

The chain couples TRBV20-1 to TRBJ2-1; perhaps TRBD1 as D (5 bases). V lost 3 bases and J lost 2, with 11 bases in between. The CDR3 runs 14 residues. Per germline, CDR1 DFQATT and CDR2 SNEGSKA (reference sequence). In DNA, the CDR3 is TGCAGTGCTAGTACAGGTGGACCCTACAATGAGCAGTTCTTC. It encodes CSASTGGPYNEQFF.

The chain carries TRBV19 and TRBJ2-2, with 15 bases that match TRBD2. This CDR3 has 18 amino acids. CDR1 LNHDA and CDR2 SQIVND come from the germline V gene (reference sequence). The J segment lost 5 bases and the V segment lost 1 base, leaving 5 bases of the junction unmatched. The CDR3 region is CASSIGRTSGRATGELFF. DNA of the CDR3: TGTGCCAGTAGTATAGGTCGGACTAGCGGGAGGGCGACCGGGGAGCTGTTTTTT.

The chain recombines TRBV19 with TRBJ2-5; D is undetermined. This CDR3 has 15 amino acids. CDR1 and CDR2 from the germline V gene are LNHDA and SQIVND (reference sequence). Trimming removed 1 base at V and 0 bases at J, with 9 bases between. The CDR3 DNA reads as TGTGCCAGTAGTATAGTACACCTGTACCAAGAGACCCAGTACTTC. This translates into CASSIVHLYQETQYF.

The chain employs TRBV27 and TRBJ2-5, with 10 bases lining up with TRBD2. The germline V gene encodes CDR1 MNHEY and CDR2 SMNVEV (reference sequence). This CDR3 contains 12 residues. CDR3 nucleotide sequence: TGTGCAAGCGGGAGGGCCGGGGAGACCCAGTACTTC. Protein product: CASGRAGETQYF.

V is TRBV10-1 and J is TRBJ1-1; no definite D call. Germline-derived CDR1 and CDR2 are WNHNN and SYGVQD (reference sequence). This CDR3 is 13 amino acids long. V lost 2 bases and J 1 base, leaving 5 bases between the germline ends. For the CDR3, the DNA is TGCGCCAGCAGTGAGGCAGGGAACACTGAAGCTTTCTTT. Protein sequence: CASSEAGNTEAFF.

The chain couples TRBV5-1 to TRBJ1-2, with D perhaps matching TRBD1 (5 bases). Per germline, CDR1 SGHRS and CDR2 YFSETQ. The CDR3 is made up of 16 amino acids. Trimming pared 0 bases from V and 5 bases from J, leaving 17 bases between. The CDR3 nucleotides are TGCGCCAGCAGCTTGGAAACCGGACACCCGATGTATGGCTACACCTTC. Translated: CASSLETGHPMYGYTF.

V is TRBV28 and J is TRBJ2-7; a possible D gene is TRBD2 (6 bases). CDR1 is MDHEN, CDR2 SYDVKM, per germline. The CDR3 length is 13 residues. The CDR3 spells CAAEYQSGGEQYF. CDR3 DNA sequence: TGTGCAGCAGAGTACCAGTCTGGGGGGGAGCAGTACTTC.

The CDR3, as DNA: TGCGCCAGCAGCCCCCTCGGAGCGCCAACGAACACCGGGGAGCTGTTTTTT. Translation gives CASSPLGAPTNTGELFF. V and J are TRBV4-1 and TRBJ2-2; D is unresolved. The CDR3 has 17 residues. CDR1 is MGHRA, CDR2 YSYEKL, per germline. Trimming took off 4 bases at V and 0 bases at J, with 15 bases between the two ends.

The V and J genes are TRBV5-1 and TRBJ1-6; 7 positions agree with TRBD1. With 5 bases clipped from V and 3 bases from J, the junction kept 11 bases outside the gene matches. This CDR3 is 17 amino acids long. The V gene's germline CDR1 is SGHRS and CDR2 YFSETQ. The CDR3 sequence: CASSPRDSGVYNSPLHF. Here the CDR3 DNA reads TGCGCCAGCAGTCCCCGGGACAGTGGGGTCTATAATTCACCCCTCCACTTT.

The rearrangement uses TRBV30 and TRBJ2-3; D call uncertain. The V and J ends lost 0 bases and 5 bases respectively, with 6 bases between them. Germline V gives CDR1 GTSNPN, CDR2 SVGIG (reference sequence). CDR3 length equals 12 residues. CDR3 in amino acids: CAWSVLLDTQYF. In DNA, the CDR3 is TGTGCCTGGAGTGTACTGCTAGATACGCAGTATTTT. Full variable domain (missing parts from reference TRBV30 and TRBJ2-3): SQTIHQWPATLVQPVGSPLSLECTVEGTSNPNLYWYRQAAGRGLQLLFYSVGIGQISSEVPQNLSASRPQDRQFILSSKKLLLSDSGFYLCAWSVLLDTQYFGPGTRLTVL.

This sequence joins TRBV28 and TRBJ2-2; possibly TRBD2 for D (5 bases). V lost 7 bases and J 0 bases, leaving 18 bases between the germline ends. Germline loops: CDR1 MDHEN, CDR2 SYDVKM. This CDR3 region has 17 residues. The CDR3 DNA reads as TGTGCCAGCACCCGGACCCCCCGGGAAGCGAACACCGGGGAGCTGTTTTTT. It is translated as CASTRTPREANTGELFF.

The chain carries TRBV7-3 and TRBJ1-2; 9 positions match TRBD1. CDR1 and CDR2 from the germline V gene are SGHTA and FQGTGA. V gave up 4 bases and J gave up 6 bases; unmatched junction bases: 3. The CDR3 runs to 13 residues. CDR3 bases: TGTGCCAGCAGCTGGGGACAGGGACATGGCTACACCTTC. Encoded protein: CASSWGQGHGYTF.

This clone was picked up a small number of times. The chain carries TRBV2 and TRBJ2-7; 8 nucleotides agree with TRBD1. The J segment lost 5 bases and the V segment lost 7 bases, leaving 7 bases of the junction unmatched. This CDR3 is built from 13 residues. Germline CDR1 and CDR2: SNHLY and FYNNEI. The CDR3 DNA is TGTGCCAGCACCATGGACAGGGTCGACGAGCAGTACTTC. Protein: CASTMDRVDEQYF.

This rearrangement joins TRBV18 to TRBJ1-1; tentatively, D is TRBD1 (6 bases). The germline V gene has CDR1 KGHSH and CDR2 LQKENI. V was cut by 2 bases and J by 2 bases, with 9 bases left in between. The CDR3 contains 14 residues. The chain's CDR3 is CASSPGQINTEAFF. CDR3 DNA sequence: TGTGCCAGCTCACCAGGACAGATAAACACTGAAGCTTTCTTT.

The V call is TRBV29-1, the J call TRBJ1-5; a possible D gene is TRBD1 (6 bases). The germline CDR1 and CDR2 sequences are SQVTM and ANQGSEA. The CDR3 runs to 13 residues. V lost 7 bases and J 9 bases, leaving 19 bases between the germline ends. The CDR3 DNA sequence: TGCAGCGGCATACAGGGTGACCAGGGGCCCCAGCATTTT. As protein: CSGIQGDQGPQHF.

V gene TRBV13 combines with J gene TRBJ1-3, with D uncertain. The germline V gene has CDR1 PRHDT and CDR2 FYEKMQ (reference sequence). This CDR3 region has 16 residues. Trimming took 4 bases from V and 3 from J, leaving 16 bases between them. CDR3 nucleotide sequence: TGTGCCAGCAGCTCAAGAGAGGGAGTGGGTGGAAACACCATATATTTT. Protein product: CASSSREGVGGNTIYF.